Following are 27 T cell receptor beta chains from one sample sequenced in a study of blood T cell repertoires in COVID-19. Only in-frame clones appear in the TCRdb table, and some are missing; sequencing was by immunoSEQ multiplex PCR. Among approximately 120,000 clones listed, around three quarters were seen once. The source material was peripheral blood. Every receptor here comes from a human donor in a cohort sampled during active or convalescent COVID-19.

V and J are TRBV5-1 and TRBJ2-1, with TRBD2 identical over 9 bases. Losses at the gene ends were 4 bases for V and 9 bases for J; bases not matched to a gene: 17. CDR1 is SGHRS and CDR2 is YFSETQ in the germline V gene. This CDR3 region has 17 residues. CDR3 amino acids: CASSLPLAGDRSGEQFF. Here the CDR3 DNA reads TGCGCCAGCAGCCTTCCTTTAGCGGGAGATCGGTCGGGTGAGCAGTTCTTC.

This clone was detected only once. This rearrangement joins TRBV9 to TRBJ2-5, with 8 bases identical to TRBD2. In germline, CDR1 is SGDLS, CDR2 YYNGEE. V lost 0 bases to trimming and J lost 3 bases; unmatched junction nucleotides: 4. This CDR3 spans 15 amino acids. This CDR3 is CASSVGTSQKETQYF. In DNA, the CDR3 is TGTGCCAGCAGCGTAGGGACTAGCCAAAAAGAGACCCAGTACTTC. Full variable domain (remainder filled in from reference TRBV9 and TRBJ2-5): DSGVTQTPKHLITATGQRVTLRCSPRSGDLSVYWYQQSLDQGLQFLIQYYNGEERAKGNILERFSAQQFPDLHSELNLSSLELGDSALYFCASSVGTSQKETQYFGPGTRLLVL.

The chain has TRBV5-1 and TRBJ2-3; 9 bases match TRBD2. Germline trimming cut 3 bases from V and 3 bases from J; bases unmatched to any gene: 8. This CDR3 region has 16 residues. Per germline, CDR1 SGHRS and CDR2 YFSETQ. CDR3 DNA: TGCGCCAGCAGCTCGCGGGGTAGCGGGGGAACAGATACGCAGTATTTT. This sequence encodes CASSSRGSGGTDTQYF.

CDR3 nucleotides: TGTGCCAGCAGCGCGGGACTAGCTTTGGTTGTTGGAGAGACCCAGTACTTC. Protein sequence: CASSAGLALVVGETQYF. The J gene is TRBJ2-5, the V gene TRBV5-4; 9 bases are shared with TRBD2. This CDR3 is 17 amino acids long. V was clipped by 4 bases and J by 4 bases; unmatched bases: 14. The germline V gene has CDR1 SGHNT and CDR2 YYREEE (reference sequence).

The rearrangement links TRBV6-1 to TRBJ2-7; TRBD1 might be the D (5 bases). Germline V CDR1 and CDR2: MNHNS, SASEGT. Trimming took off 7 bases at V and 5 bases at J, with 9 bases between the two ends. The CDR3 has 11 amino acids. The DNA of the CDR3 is TGTGCCAGCAAACAGGTCGACGAGCAGTACTTC. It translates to CASKQVDEQYF.

Here the CDR3 reads CAIRELAAVEQYF. CDR3 DNA sequence: TGTGCCATCAGGGAACTAGCGGCGGTGGAGCAGTACTTC. The chain carries TRBV10-3 and TRBJ2-7; 8 nucleotides align to TRBD2. With 6 bases clipped from V and 7 bases from J, the junction kept 8 bases outside the gene matches. There are 13 residues in the CDR3. In germline, CDR1 is ENHRY, CDR2 SYGVKD.

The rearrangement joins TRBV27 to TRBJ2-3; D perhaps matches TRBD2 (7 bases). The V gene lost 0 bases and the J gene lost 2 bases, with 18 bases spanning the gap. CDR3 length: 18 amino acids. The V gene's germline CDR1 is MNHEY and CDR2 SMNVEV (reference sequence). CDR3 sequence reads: CASSLSMLPGGSTDTQYF. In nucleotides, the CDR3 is TGTGCCAGCAGTTTATCGATGCTCCCGGGGGGCTCCACAGATACGCAGTATTTT.

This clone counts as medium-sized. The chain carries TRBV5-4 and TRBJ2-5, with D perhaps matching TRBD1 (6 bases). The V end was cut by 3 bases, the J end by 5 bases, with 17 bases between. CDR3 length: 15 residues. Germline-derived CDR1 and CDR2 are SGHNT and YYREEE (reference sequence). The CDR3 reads CASSSEAGEGETQYF. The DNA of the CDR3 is TGTGCCAGCAGCTCAGAGGCAGGGGAAGGGGAGACCCAGTACTTC.

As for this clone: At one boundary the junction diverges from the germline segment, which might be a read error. The CDR3 reads CASGEVGSSYNSPLHF. The CDR3 region has the DNA TGTGCCAGCGGTGAAGTCGGTAGCTCCTATAATTCACCCCTCCACTTT. The chain combines TRBV6-1 with TRBJ1-6; D not resolved. Germline lookup yields CDR1 MNHNS and CDR2 SASEGT. The length of the CDR3 is 16 residues.

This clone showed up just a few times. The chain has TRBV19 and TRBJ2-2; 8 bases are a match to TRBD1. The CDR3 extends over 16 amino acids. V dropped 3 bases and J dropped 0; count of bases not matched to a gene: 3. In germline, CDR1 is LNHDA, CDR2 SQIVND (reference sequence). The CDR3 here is CASSIRRGPNTGELFF. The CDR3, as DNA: TGTGCCAGTAGTATTCGCAGGGGGCCGAACACCGGGGAGCTGTTTTTT.

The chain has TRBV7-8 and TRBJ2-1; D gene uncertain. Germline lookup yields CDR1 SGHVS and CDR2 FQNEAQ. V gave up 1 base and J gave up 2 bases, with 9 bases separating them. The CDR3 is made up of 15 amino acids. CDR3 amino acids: CASSLVSTTYNEQFF. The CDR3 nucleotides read TGTGCCAGCAGCTTAGTTAGCACCACCTACAATGAGCAGTTCTTC. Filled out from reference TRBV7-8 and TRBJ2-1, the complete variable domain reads GAGVSQSPRYKVAKRGQDVALRCDPISGHVSLFWYQQALGQGPEFLTYFQNEAQLDKSGLPSDRFFAERPEGSVSTLKIQRTQQEDSAVYLCASSLVSTTYNEQFFGPGTRLTVL.

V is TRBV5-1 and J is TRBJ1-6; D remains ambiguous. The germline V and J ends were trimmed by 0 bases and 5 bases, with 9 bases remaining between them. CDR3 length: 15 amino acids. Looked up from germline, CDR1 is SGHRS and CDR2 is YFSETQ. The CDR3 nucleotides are TGCGCCAGCAGCTTGGGGCGGGGAAATAATTCACCCCTCCACTTT. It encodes CASSLGRGNNSPLHF.

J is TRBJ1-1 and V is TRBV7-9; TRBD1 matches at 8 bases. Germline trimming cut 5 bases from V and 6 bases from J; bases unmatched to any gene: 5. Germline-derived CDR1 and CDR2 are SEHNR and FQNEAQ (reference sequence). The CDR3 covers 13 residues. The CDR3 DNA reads TGTGCCAGCAGCACAGGGGGTTCGGCTGAAGCTTTCTTT. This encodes CASSTGGSAEAFF.

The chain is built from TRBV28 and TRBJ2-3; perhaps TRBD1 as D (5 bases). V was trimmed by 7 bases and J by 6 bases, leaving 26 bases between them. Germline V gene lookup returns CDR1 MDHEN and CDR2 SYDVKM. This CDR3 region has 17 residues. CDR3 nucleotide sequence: TGTGCCAGCATTAAGGCCCCGCAGGGTCTTGTGTTGGATACGCAGTATTTT. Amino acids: CASIKAPQGLVLDTQYF.

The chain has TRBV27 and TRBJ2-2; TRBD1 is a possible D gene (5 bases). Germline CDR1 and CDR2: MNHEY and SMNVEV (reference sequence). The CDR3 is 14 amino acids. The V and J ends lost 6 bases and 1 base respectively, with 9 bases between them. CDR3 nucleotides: TGTGCCAGCAGACATCAGGGGAACACCGGGGAGCTGTTTTTT. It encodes CASRHQGNTGELFF.

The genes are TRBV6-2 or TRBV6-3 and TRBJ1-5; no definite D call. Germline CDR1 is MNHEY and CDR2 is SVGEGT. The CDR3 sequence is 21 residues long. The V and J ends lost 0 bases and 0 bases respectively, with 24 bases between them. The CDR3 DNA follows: TGTGCCAGCAGTTACTCGGGTGGCGGGAGGACGACACTTTATAGCAATCAGCCCCAGCATTTT. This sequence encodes CASSYSGGGRTTLYSNQPQHF.

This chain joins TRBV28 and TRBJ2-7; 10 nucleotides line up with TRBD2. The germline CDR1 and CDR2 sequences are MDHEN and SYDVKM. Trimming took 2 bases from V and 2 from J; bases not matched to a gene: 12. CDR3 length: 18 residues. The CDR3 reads CASSLGVRLAGVTYEQYF. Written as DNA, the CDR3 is TGTGCCAGCAGTTTAGGTGTCCGGCTAGCGGGAGTCACCTACGAGCAGTACTTC.

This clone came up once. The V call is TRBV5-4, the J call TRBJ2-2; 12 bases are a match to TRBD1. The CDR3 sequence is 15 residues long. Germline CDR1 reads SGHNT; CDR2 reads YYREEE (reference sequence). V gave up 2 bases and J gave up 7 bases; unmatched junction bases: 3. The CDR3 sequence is CASSFGTGGIGELFF. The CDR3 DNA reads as TGTGCCAGCAGCTTCGGGACAGGGGGCATCGGGGAGCTGTTTTTT.

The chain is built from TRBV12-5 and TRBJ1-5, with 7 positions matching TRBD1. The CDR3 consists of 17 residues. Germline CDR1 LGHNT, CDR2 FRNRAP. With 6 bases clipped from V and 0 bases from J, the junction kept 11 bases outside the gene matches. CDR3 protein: CASGWGQWYNSNQPQHF. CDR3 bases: TGTGCTAGTGGCTGGGGACAGTGGTATAATAGCAATCAGCCCCAGCATTTT.

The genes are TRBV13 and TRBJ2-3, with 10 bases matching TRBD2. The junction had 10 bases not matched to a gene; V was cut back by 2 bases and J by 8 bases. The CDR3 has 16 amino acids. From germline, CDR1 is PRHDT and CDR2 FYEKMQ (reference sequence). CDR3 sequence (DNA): TGTGCCAGCAGCTTACTACCTAAGCGGGAGGGGGCTACGCAGTATTTT. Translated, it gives CASSLLPKREGATQYF.

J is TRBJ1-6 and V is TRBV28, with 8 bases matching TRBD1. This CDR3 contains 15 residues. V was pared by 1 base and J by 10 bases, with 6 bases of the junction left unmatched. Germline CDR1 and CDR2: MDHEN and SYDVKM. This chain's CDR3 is CASSLSRQGRSPLHF. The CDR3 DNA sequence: TGTGCCAGCAGTTTATCAAGACAGGGGAGGTCACCCCTCCACTTT.

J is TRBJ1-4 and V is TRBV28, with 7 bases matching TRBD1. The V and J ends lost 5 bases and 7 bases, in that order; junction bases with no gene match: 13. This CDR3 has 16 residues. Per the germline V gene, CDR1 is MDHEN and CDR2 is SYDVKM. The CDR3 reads CASSVTGNGVFEKLFF. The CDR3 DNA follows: TGTGCCAGCAGTGTGACAGGGAATGGGGTGTTTGAAAAACTGTTTTTT.

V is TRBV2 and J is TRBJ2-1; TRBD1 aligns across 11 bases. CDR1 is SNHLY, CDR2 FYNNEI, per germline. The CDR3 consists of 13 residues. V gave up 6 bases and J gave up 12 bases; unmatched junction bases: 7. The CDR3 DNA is TGTGCCAGCAGCGGACAGGGGGCTTCGGGGCAGTTCTTC. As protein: CASSGQGASGQFF.

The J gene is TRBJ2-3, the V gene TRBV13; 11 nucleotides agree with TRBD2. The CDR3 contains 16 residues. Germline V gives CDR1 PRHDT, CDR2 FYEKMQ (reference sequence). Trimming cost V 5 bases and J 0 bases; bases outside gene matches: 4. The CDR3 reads CASSGSSGRSTDTQYF. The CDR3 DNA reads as TGTGCCAGCAGCGGATCTAGCGGGAGGAGCACAGATACGCAGTATTTT. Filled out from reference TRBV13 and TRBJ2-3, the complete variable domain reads AAGVIQSPRHLIKEKRETATLKCYPIPRHDTVYWYQQGPGQDPQFLISFYEKMQSDKGSIPDRFSAQQFSDYHSELNMSSLELGDSALYFCASSGSSGRSTDTQYFGPGTRLTVL.

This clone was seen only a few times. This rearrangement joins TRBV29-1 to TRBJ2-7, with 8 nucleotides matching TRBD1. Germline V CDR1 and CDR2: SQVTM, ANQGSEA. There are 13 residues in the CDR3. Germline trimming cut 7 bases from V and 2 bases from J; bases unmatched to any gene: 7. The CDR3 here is CSAGRTGTYEQYF. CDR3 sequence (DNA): TGCAGCGCTGGGCGGACAGGGACCTACGAGCAGTACTTC.

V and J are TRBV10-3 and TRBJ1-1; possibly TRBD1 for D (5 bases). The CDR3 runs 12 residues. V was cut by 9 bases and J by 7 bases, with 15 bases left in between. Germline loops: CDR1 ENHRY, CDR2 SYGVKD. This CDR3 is CAISYDSLEAFF. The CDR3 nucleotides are TGTGCCATATCCTACGACAGCCTTGAAGCTTTCTTT.

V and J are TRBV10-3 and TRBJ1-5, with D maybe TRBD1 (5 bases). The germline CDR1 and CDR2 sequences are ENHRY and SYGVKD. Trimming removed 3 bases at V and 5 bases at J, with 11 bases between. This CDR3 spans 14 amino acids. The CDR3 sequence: CAISDLQADQPQHF. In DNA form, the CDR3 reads TGTGCCATCAGTGATTTACAGGCAGATCAGCCCCAGCATTTT.